This TCR beta chain appears in the sequencing data of a study of blood T cell repertoires in COVID-19. V was clipped by 3 bases and J by 8 bases, with 11 bases between them. The CDR3 has 13 residues. Germline CDR1 is KGHSH and CDR2 is LQKENI. Authors' analysis steps: Nucleated cell counts were estimated from reference gene primer amplification. Here immunoSEQ multiplex PCR was the method, and the copy in TCRdb shows in-frame clones only, minus some. That table supplies the V and J calls and clone size; D and trimming were determined from the DNA. The data contain about 67,000 clones, roughly 90% of them seen just once; the ten biggest clones take up about 4.3%.

The specimen was peripheral blood. The gene calls are TRBV18 and TRBJ2-1, with a possible D match to TRBD1 (5 bases). This sequence was found in a man in his fifties with active COVID-19. The CDR3 loop reads CASSPPSRDEQFF. In nucleotides, the CDR3 is TGTGCCAGCTCACCTCCCTCCAGGGATGAGCAGTTCTTC.